The 30 T cell receptor beta chains in this list originate from one sample, sequenced in a study of response to subunit inactivated influenza vaccine. TCRdb ran MiXCR on the RT-PCR reads and lists one entry per CDR3 protein. The sample yields 530,000 or so distinct CDR3 sequences, about 12% seen once. The input for sequencing was PBMCs from blood, taken on the day of vaccination. The receptors derive from a man in his fifties who received an inactivated influenza vaccine.

This clonotype was observed a few times. The rearrangement links TRBV10-3 to TRBJ2-2; D is unresolved. V lost 0 bases and J 9 bases, leaving 11 bases between the germline ends. This CDR3 region has 14 residues. The germline V gene encodes CDR1 ENHRY and CDR2 SYGVKD. CDR3: CAISESSGVRELFF. In DNA, the CDR3 is TGTGCCATCAGTGAGTCATCTGGAGTCCGGGAGCTGTTTTTT.

The chain links TRBV27 to TRBJ2-2, with D tentatively TRBD2 (5 bases). With 5 bases removed from V and 5 bases from J, the gap between germline ends came to 15 bases. The germline gives CDR1 MNHEY, CDR2 SMNVEV (reference sequence). The CDR3 is made up of 15 amino acids. For the CDR3, the DNA is TGTGCCAGCAGTCTGACTATCGGTGGAACCGGGGAGCTGTTTTTT. It encodes CASSLTIGGTGELFF.

This clonotype was found a few times. This chain joins TRBV4-3 and TRBJ2-2; D remains unclear. The CDR3 length is 14 residues. CDR1 and CDR2 (germline): LGHNA, YSLEER. V lost 0 bases, J lost 6 bases, and 8 bases lay in between. The CDR3 sequence is CASSQENSPGELFF. In DNA form, the CDR3 reads TGCGCCAGCAGCCAAGAAAACTCCCCCGGGGAGCTGTTTTTT.

V is TRBV20-1 and J is TRBJ2-7; D remains ambiguous. CDR1 and CDR2 from the germline V gene are DFQATT and SNEGSKA (reference sequence). This CDR3 is built from 12 residues. The CDR3 protein is CSGGMGGYEQYF. CDR3 sequence (DNA): TGCAGCGGTGGTATGGGTGGTTACGAGCAGTACTTC.

This clonotype occurred many times. The chain has TRBV5-1 and TRBJ1-4, with a tentative D call TRBD1 (6 bases). The germline V and J ends were trimmed by 2 bases and 8 bases, with 13 bases remaining between them. There are 14 residues in the CDR3. Germline CDR1 is SGHRS and CDR2 is YFSETQ. The CDR3 sequence is CASSFRGEEEKLFF. Written as DNA, the CDR3 is TGCGCCAGCAGCTTCAGGGGCGAAGAGGAAAAACTGTTTTTT.

This clonotype was recorded many times. The chain couples TRBV30 to TRBJ2-1; tentative D call: TRBD1 (5 bases). The CDR3 has 11 residues. CDR1 is GTSNPN and CDR2 is SVGIG in the germline V gene (reference sequence). V was pared by 7 bases and J by 9 bases, with 13 bases between. CDR3 protein: CAYAGSGEQFF. CDR3 coding DNA: TGTGCCTACGCAGGGTCCGGTGAGCAGTTCTTC.

This clonotype was counted at least ten times. V is TRBV6-1 and J is TRBJ2-2; D might be TRBD2 (6 bases). V lost 5 bases, J lost 7 bases, and 17 bases lay in between. This CDR3 region has 15 residues. CDR1 is MNHNS and CDR2 is SASEGT in the germline V gene. The CDR3 DNA follows: TGTGCCAGCAGTCGCCCTTTCGGGGAGGTCGGGGAGCTGTTTTTT. Translation: CASSRPFGEVGELFF.

In its sample, this clonotype was seen a few times. The chain has TRBV7-2 and TRBJ2-1; TRBD2 matches at 8 bases. From germline, CDR1 is SGHTA and CDR2 FQGNSA. The ends lost 2 bases at V and 4 bases at J; junction bases unmatched: 4. The CDR3 sequence is 15 residues long. The CDR3 DNA sequence: TGTGCCAGCAGCTTACTTCGGGGGGGATACAATGAGCAGTTCTTC. Translation gives CASSLLRGGYNEQFF.

This clonotype has just a few counts. The V and J genes are TRBV12-3 or TRBV12-4 and TRBJ2-1; weak D call: TRBD1 (5 bases). Trimming cost V 1 base and J 8 bases, with 12 bases left between them. The length of the CDR3 is 14 residues. Here the CDR3 DNA reads TGTGCCAGCAGTTTAGAGGGGCATCGGGATGAGCAGTTCTTC. It codes for CASSLEGHRDEQFF.

This clonotype was observed many times. The chain carries TRBV12-3 or TRBV12-4 and TRBJ2-7; 10 nucleotides match TRBD2. CDR3 length equals 14 residues. With V trimmed by 11 bases and J by 3 bases, 10 bases remained unmatched. The CDR3, as DNA: TGTGCCCTTCGGGGACTAGCGTCCCTCTACGAGCAGTACTTC. It is translated as CALRGLASLYEQYF.

This clonotype was observed a few times. V is TRBV7-2 and J is TRBJ2-3; tentative D call: TRBD2 (5 bases). Trimming cost V 4 bases and J 7 bases, with 15 bases left between them. Germline assignment: CDR1 SGHTA and CDR2 FQGNSA. The CDR3 totals 14 residues. The CDR3 nucleotides are TGTGCCAGCAGCTCCTTTGGGGAGACAAATACGCAGTATTTT. Residues: CASSSFGETNTQYF.

The J gene is TRBJ2-7, the V gene TRBV7-3, with no clear D. V was cut by 5 bases and J by 7 bases, with 18 bases left in between. Looked up from germline, CDR1 is SGHTA and CDR2 is FQGTGA. The CDR3 contains 14 residues. The CDR3 nucleotides are TGTGCCAGCAGCCCCGCTGCGGAGCTGAGGGAGCAGTACTTC. Encoded protein: CASSPAAELREQYF.

The V call is TRBV28, the J call TRBJ1-1; perhaps TRBD1 as D (5 bases). This CDR3 is built from 16 residues. Between the trimmed V and J ends, which lost 6 bases and 0 bases, there was a span of 17 bases. Germline assignment: CDR1 MDHEN and CDR2 SYDVKM. CDR3 in amino acids: CASSLYPGGMNTEAFF. DNA for the CDR3: TGTGCCAGCAGCCTGTACCCCGGGGGAATGAACACTGAAGCTTTCTTT.

There are a few counts of this clonotype. The gene calls are TRBV2 and TRBJ2-3, with 14 positions matching TRBD2. CDR3 length: 17 amino acids. V lost 4 bases to trimming and J lost 4 bases; unmatched junction nucleotides: 7. Germline V gene data show CDR1 as SNHLY and CDR2 as FYNNEI. The CDR3: CASSGTSGRPGSDTQYF. In DNA form, the CDR3 reads TGTGCCAGCAGTGGGACTAGCGGGAGGCCCGGTTCAGATACGCAGTATTTT.

The rearrangement joins TRBV12-3 or TRBV12-4 to TRBJ2-3, with TRBD1 identical over 10 bases. Trimming took 5 bases from V and 6 from J; bases not matched to a gene: 14. The length of the CDR3 is 17 residues. CDR3 DNA: TGTGCCAGCAGTGGCCTTTTGGGACAGGGGTCATGGGATACGCAGTATTTT. It specifies CASSGLLGQGSWDTQYF.

The chain is built from TRBV27 and TRBJ2-4, with TRBD2 as a possible D gene (6 bases). The CDR3 runs 16 residues. The germline V gene has CDR1 MNHEY and CDR2 SMNVEV (reference sequence). V dropped 2 bases and J dropped 0 bases, with 11 bases sitting between them. CDR3 in DNA: TGTGCCAGCAGTTTAGGGGGGATTCTAGCCAAAAACATTCAGTACTTC. Its protein product is CASSLGGILAKNIQYF.

This clonotype was seen a handful of times. The chain recombines TRBV5-5 with TRBJ2-3; possibly TRBD1 for D (6 bases). The CDR3 length is 15 residues. Trimming stripped 4 bases from V and 5 bases from J, with 17 bases between. From germline, CDR1 is SGHKS and CDR2 YYEKEE (reference sequence). CDR3 loop: CASSLRDTRIDTQYF. The CDR3 coding sequence is TGTGCCAGCAGCCTTCGGGACACCCGGATAGATACGCAGTATTTT.

This clonotype was detected only a few times. This chain joins TRBV12-3 or TRBV12-4 and TRBJ2-1; D is undetermined. Trimming stripped 5 bases from V and 0 bases from J, with 17 bases between. The length of the CDR3 is 17 residues. CDR3 sequence reads: CASSKTLQASSYNEQFF. Here the CDR3 DNA reads TGTGCCAGCAGTAAGACGCTCCAGGCGAGCTCCTACAATGAGCAGTTCTTC.

This clonotype has more than one count but fewer than ten. V gene TRBV28 combines with J gene TRBJ1-5; TRBD1 agrees at 7 bases. In germline, CDR1 is MDHEN, CDR2 SYDVKM. The length of the CDR3 is 15 residues. V shed 5 bases, J shed 2 bases, and the junction held 6 bases outside the gene matches. CDR3 nucleotides: TGTGCCAGCAGTCGTACAGGGGTGGGCAATCAGCCCCAGCATTTT. Amino acids: CASSRTGVGNQPQHF. Looking up the rest from reference TRBV28 and TRBJ1-5 gives the full variable domain: DVKVTQSSRYLVKRTGEKVFLECVQDMDHENMFWYRQDPGLGLRLIYFSYDVKMKEKGDIPEGYSVSREKKERFSLILESASTNQTSMYLCASSRTGVGNQPQHFGDGTRLSIL.

The V gene is TRBV9, the J gene TRBJ2-2, with 10 bases lining up with TRBD1. Germline CDR1 and CDR2: SGDLS and YYNGEE. J was trimmed by 4 bases and V by 2 bases; bases with no gene match: 5. This CDR3 has 16 amino acids. CDR3 sequence reads: CASSVRDRGRTGELFF. The CDR3 bases are TGTGCCAGCAGCGTCCGGGACAGGGGACGCACCGGGGAGCTGTTTTTT.

In nucleotides, the CDR3 is TGTGCCAGCAGTGAAGGACAGGGAATAGTAGAAGAGCAGTACTTC. Translated, it gives CASSEGQGIVEEQYF. The chain employs TRBV12-3 or TRBV12-4 and TRBJ2-7; 8 bases map to TRBD1. This CDR3 has 15 amino acids. V lost 5 bases and J lost 7; bases outside the gene matches: 13.

The chain has TRBV7-8 and TRBJ2-5, with TRBD2 identical over 7 bases. This CDR3 is built from 17 residues. Trimming at V came to 3 bases and at J to 5 bases, leaving 15 bases not matched to a gene. Per the germline V gene, CDR1 is SGHVS and CDR2 is FQNEAQ. The CDR3 DNA reads as TGTGCCAGCAGCTTCGGTCGGGTAGCGGGTACGTTTGAGACCCAGTACTTC. This codes for CASSFGRVAGTFETQYF.

CDR3 coding DNA: TGTGCCAGCAGTTTGGGCGGGGTGTATAATTCACCCCTCCACTTT. Amino acids: CASSLGGVYNSPLHF. The chain recombines TRBV27 with TRBJ1-6; D gene ambiguous. The ends were cut back, 3 bases at V and 4 bases at J, with 10 bases in the middle. Germline-derived CDR1 and CDR2 are MNHEY and SMNVEV (reference sequence). There are 15 residues in the CDR3.

This chain connects TRBV28 to TRBJ2-1; 7 bases align to TRBD2. Germline V CDR1 and CDR2: MDHEN, SYDVKM. V lost 3 bases, J lost 0 bases, and 8 bases stayed unmatched. CDR3 length: 17 amino acids. This CDR3 is CASSFLVGGSSYNEQFF. CDR3 nucleotides: TGTGCCAGCAGTTTCTTAGTGGGCGGGAGCTCCTACAATGAGCAGTTCTTC.

The chain is built from TRBV12-3 or TRBV12-4 and TRBJ1-3, with D possibly matching TRBD1 (6 bases). The V end was cut by 6 bases, the J end by 0 bases, with 12 bases between. The CDR3 extends over 15 amino acids. The CDR3 region has the DNA TGTGCCAGCAGCCCCGGACAGAACTCTGGAAACACCATATATTTT. It encodes CASSPGQNSGNTIYF.

The rearrangement links TRBV10-3 to TRBJ1-1; a weak D match, TRBD1 (5 bases). Germline lookup yields CDR1 ENHRY and CDR2 SYGVKD. The CDR3 contains 13 residues. Trimming shortened V by 6 bases and J by 1 base, and 9 bases separated the two germline ends. CDR3 loop: CAIRSDRNTEAFF. The CDR3 coding sequence is TGTGCCATCAGGTCCGACAGGAACACTGAAGCTTTCTTT.

The chain carries TRBV6-2 or TRBV6-3 and TRBJ2-7; D remains ambiguous. V was clipped by 6 bases and J by 3 bases, with 9 bases between them. The CDR3 extends over 12 amino acids. Germline-derived CDR1 and CDR2 are MNHEY and SVGEGT. CDR3 amino acids: CASRETYYEQYF. CDR3 nucleotides: TGTGCCAGCAGGGAAACTTACTACGAGCAGTACTTC.

V usage is TRBV6-1 and J usage is TRBJ2-7; either TRBD1 or TRBD2 may fit D (7 bases each). The V gene lost 6 bases and the J gene lost 1 base, with 13 bases spanning the gap. The germline V gene has CDR1 MNHNS and CDR2 SASEGT. The CDR3 has 14 residues. The CDR3 DNA follows: TGTGCCAGCAGGGGGGGGACAGCTTCCTACGAGCAGTACTTC. The encoded protein is CASRGGTASYEQYF.

This sequence joins TRBV9 and TRBJ2-3, with 9 bases matching TRBD2. CDR1 is SGDLS and CDR2 is YYNGEE in the germline V gene. The CDR3 has 16 residues. V lost 1 base and J lost 5; bases outside the gene matches: 8. The chain's CDR3 is CASSVLAGTPGDTQYF. The CDR3 DNA sequence: TGTGCCAGCAGCGTACTAGCGGGAACCCCAGGAGATACGCAGTATTTT.

The rearrangement links TRBV20-1 to TRBJ2-1, with 7 bases fitting TRBD1. Germline-derived CDR1 and CDR2 are DFQATT and SNEGSKA (reference sequence). The trim removed 3 bases at V and 5 bases at J, leaving 13 bases unmatched. The CDR3 is 16 amino acids. The CDR3: CSASIPAAGGDNEQFF. The CDR3 DNA sequence: TGCAGTGCTAGCATCCCGGCGGCAGGGGGTGACAATGAGCAGTTCTTC.